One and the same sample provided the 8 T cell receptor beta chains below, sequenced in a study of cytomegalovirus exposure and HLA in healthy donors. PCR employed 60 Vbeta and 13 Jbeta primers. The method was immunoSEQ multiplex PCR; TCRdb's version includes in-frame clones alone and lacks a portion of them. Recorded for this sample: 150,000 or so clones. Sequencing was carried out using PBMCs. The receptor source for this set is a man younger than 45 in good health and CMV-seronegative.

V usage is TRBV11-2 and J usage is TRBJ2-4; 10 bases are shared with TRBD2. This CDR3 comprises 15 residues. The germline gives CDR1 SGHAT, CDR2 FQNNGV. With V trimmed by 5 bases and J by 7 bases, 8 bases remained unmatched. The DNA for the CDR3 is TGTGCCAGCAGCACCGGACTAGCGGTTGGTAACATTCAGTACTTC. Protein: CASSTGLAVGNIQYF.

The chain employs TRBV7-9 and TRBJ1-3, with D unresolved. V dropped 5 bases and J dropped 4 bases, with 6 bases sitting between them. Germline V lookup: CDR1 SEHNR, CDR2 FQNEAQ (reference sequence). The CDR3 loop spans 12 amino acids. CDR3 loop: CASSDTGNTIYF. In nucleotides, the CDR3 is TGTGCCAGCAGCGACACAGGAAACACCATATATTTT.

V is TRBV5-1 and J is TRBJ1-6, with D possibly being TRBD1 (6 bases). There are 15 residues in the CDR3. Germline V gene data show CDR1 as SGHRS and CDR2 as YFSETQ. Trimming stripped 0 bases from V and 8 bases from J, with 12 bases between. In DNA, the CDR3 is TGCGCCAGCAGCTTGGAGGGGGGGAGAGATTCACCCCTCCACTTT. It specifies CASSLEGGRDSPLHF.

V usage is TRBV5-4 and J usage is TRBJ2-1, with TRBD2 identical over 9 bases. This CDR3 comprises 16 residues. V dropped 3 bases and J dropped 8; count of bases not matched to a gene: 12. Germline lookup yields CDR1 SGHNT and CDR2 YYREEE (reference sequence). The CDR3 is CASSYSTSGRFYEQFF. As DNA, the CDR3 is TGTGCCAGCAGCTATAGTACAAGCGGGAGGTTTTATGAGCAGTTCTTC.

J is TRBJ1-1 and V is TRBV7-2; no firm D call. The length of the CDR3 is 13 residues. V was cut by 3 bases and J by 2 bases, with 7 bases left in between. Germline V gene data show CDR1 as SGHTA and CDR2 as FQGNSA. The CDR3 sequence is CASSFESNTEAFF. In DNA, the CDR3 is TGTGCCAGCAGCTTCGAGAGCAACACTGAAGCTTTCTTT.

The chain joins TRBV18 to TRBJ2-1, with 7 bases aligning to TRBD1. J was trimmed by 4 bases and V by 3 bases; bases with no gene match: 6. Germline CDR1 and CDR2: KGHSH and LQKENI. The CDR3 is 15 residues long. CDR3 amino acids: CASSPQGDHYNEQFF. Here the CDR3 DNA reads TGTGCCAGCTCACCGCAGGGGGACCATTACAATGAGCAGTTCTTC.

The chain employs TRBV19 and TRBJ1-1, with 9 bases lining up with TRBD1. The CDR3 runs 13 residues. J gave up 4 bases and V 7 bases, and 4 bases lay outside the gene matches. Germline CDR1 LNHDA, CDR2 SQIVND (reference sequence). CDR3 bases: TGTGCCAGTAATTCGGACAGGGGCACTGAAGCTTTCTTT. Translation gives CASNSDRGTEAFF.

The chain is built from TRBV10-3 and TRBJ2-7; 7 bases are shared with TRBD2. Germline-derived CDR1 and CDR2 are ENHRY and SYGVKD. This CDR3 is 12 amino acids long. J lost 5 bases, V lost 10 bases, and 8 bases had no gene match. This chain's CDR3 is CATWREGNEQYF. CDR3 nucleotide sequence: TGTGCCACCTGGAGGGAGGGGAACGAGCAGTACTTC.